The 17 T cell receptor beta chains listed next were all sequenced from one sample in a study of response to subunit inactivated influenza vaccine. TCRdb called the RT-PCR reads again in MiXCR, with one record for every CDR3 protein. The profile covers 800,000 to 1,000,000 distinct CDR3 sequences, with roughly 20% appearing a single time and roughly 10% taken by the ten largest. This material consisted of PBMCs from blood, taken less than 6 days after vaccination. These receptors originate from a man between 45 and 60 years old who received an inactivated influenza vaccine.

This clonotype was counted at least ten times. The rearrangement joins TRBV12-3 or TRBV12-4 to TRBJ2-7; 7 positions agree with TRBD2. This CDR3 comprises 14 residues. V shed 3 bases and J 5 bases; nucleotides not matched to a gene: 7. CDR3: CASSFGGGQDEQYF. As DNA, the CDR3 is TGTGCCAGCAGTTTCGGGGGAGGGCAGGACGAGCAGTACTTC.

The V and J genes are TRBV7-2 and TRBJ2-7, with D possibly being TRBD1 (7 bases). CDR1 SGHTA and CDR2 FQGNSA come from the germline V gene. Trimming cost V 5 bases and J 0 bases, with 14 bases left between them. The CDR3 runs 15 residues. CDR3 sequence reads: CASSRRDRSSYEQYF. DNA for the CDR3: TGTGCCAGCAGCCGGCGGGACAGAAGCTCCTACGAGCAGTACTTC.

V is TRBV5-1 and J is TRBJ2-2, with D perhaps matching TRBD1 (6 bases). The CDR3 covers 16 residues. The V and J ends lost 4 bases and 1 base respectively, with 14 bases between them. Per germline, CDR1 SGHRS and CDR2 YFSETQ. DNA for the CDR3: TGCGCCAGCAGCGCAACGGGACACCGGAACACCGGGGAGCTGTTTTTT. Encoded protein: CASSATGHRNTGELFF.

CDR3 protein: CASKWHTEAFF. The DNA of the CDR3 is TGTGCCAGTAAATGGCACACTGAAGCTTTCTTT. J is TRBJ1-1 and V is TRBV19; no firm D call. V lost 7 bases to trimming and J lost 3 bases, with 6 bases between them. The CDR3 runs 11 residues. Germline loops: CDR1 LNHDA, CDR2 SQIVND (reference sequence).

The chain combines TRBV4-3 with TRBJ1-1; D is possibly TRBD1 (5 bases). The CDR3 has 15 amino acids. Trimming removed 3 bases from V and 4 bases from J, with 15 bases in between. Germline loops: CDR1 LGHNA, CDR2 YSLEER. The CDR3 DNA reads as TGCGCCAGCAGCCACGTCGGGGCGAGTGGCACTGAAGCTTTCTTT. Translating gives CASSHVGASGTEAFF.

This clonotype has a handful of counts. The V call is TRBV6-2 or TRBV6-3, the J call TRBJ1-5; possible D gene TRBD1, 6 bases. This CDR3 has 15 residues. Germline CDR1 MNHEY, CDR2 SVGEGT. Trimming took off 5 bases at V and 0 bases at J, with 11 bases between the two ends. The CDR3 nucleotides read TGTGCCAGCAGTCCACAGGGAATTAGCAATCAGCCCCAGCATTTT. Its translation: CASSPQGISNQPQHF.

The chain combines TRBV6-1 with TRBJ1-6, with unresolved D. V dropped 4 bases and J dropped 7 bases, with 17 bases sitting between them. This CDR3 is built from 16 residues. Germline lookup yields CDR1 MNHNS and CDR2 SASEGT. CDR3 DNA sequence: TGTGCCAGCAGTGGGCCGGGCCCCGGACGGAATTCACCCCTCCACTTT. Protein: CASSGPGPGRNSPLHF.

The V and J genes are TRBV15 and TRBJ2-5, with TRBD2 as a possible D gene (6 bases). This CDR3 spans 15 amino acids. The germline CDR1 and CDR2 sequences are LNHNV and YYDKDF (reference sequence). V was cut by 5 bases and J by 1 base, with 14 bases left in between. The CDR3 protein is CATSPRWGGQETQYF. The CDR3 nucleotides are TGTGCCACCAGCCCCCGCTGGGGAGGCCAAGAGACCCAGTACTTC. The entire variable domain, with the rest obtained from reference TRBV15 and TRBJ2-5, is as follows: DAMVIQNPRYQVTQFGKPVTLSCSQTLNHNVMYWYQQKSSQAPKLLFHYYDKDFNNEADTPDNFQSRRPNTSFCFLDIRSPGLGDTAMYLCATSPRWGGQETQYFGPGTRLLVL.

This clonotype has more than one count but fewer than ten. This chain connects TRBV20-1 to TRBJ2-1; a possible D gene is TRBD2 (6 bases). In germline, CDR1 is DFQATT, CDR2 SNEGSKA (reference sequence). V shed 0 bases and J shed 10 bases, with 13 bases lying between them. CDR3 length: 13 residues. Here the CDR3 DNA reads TGCAGTGCTAGAGACGCGCGGGGCGGCGAGCAGTTCTTC. It codes for CSARDARGGEQFF.

The chain recombines TRBV7-6 with TRBJ1-4; tentative D call: TRBD1 (6 bases). Trimming shortened V by 5 bases and J by 3 bases, and 16 bases separated the two germline ends. This CDR3 comprises 16 residues. Germline V CDR1 and CDR2: SGHVS, FNYEAQ. The DNA of the CDR3 is TGTGCCAGCAGCAAATACGGTTCAGGGGCTAATGAAAAACTGTTTTTT. This encodes CASSKYGSGANEKLFF.

This clonotype was picked up a small number of times. The chain links TRBV7-9 to TRBJ2-7; 8 bases are a match to TRBD1. This CDR3 is built from 14 residues. The trim removed 4 bases at V and 9 bases at J, leaving 11 bases unmatched. Germline V CDR1 and CDR2: SEHNR, FQNEAQ (reference sequence). The CDR3 sequence is CASSSDSGGGWQYF. The CDR3, as DNA: TGTGCCAGCAGCTCAGACTCAGGGGGCGGATGGCAGTACTTC.

The J gene is TRBJ2-3, the V gene TRBV20-1; either TRBD1 or TRBD2 may supply D (5 bases each). CDR3 length: 17 amino acids. Germline CDR1 DFQATT, CDR2 SNEGSKA (reference sequence). CDR3 coding DNA: TGCAGCGAAAGAGTCGCTCTTTCGGGACCCAGCACAGATACGCAGTATTTT. Encoded protein: CSERVALSGPSTDTQYF.

As to this clonotype: The junction shows a germline mismatch at one end, possibly a read error. The CDR3 spells CASSLAARVNTGELFF. CDR3 coding DNA: TGTGCCAGCAGCTTAGCTGCCAGGGTGAACACCGGGGAGCTGTTTTTC. The chain joins TRBV7-2 to TRBJ2-2; D might be TRBD1 or TRBD2, each matching 5 bases. The CDR3 is made up of 16 amino acids. Germline loops: CDR1 SGHTA, CDR2 FQGNSA.

This clonotype came up a few times. The CDR3 spells CRASGVGYNEQFF. The CDR3 nucleotides are TGCAGAGCATCAGGGGTAGGCTACAATGAGCAGTTCTTC. V usage is TRBV20-1 and J usage is TRBJ2-1, with D maybe TRBD1 (6 bases). Looked up from germline, CDR1 is DFQATT and CDR2 is SNEGSKA (reference sequence). This CDR3 contains 13 residues.

At least ten counts were recorded for this clonotype. The J gene is TRBJ2-4, the V gene TRBV6-2 or TRBV6-3; TRBD2 is a possible D gene (5 bases). Germline V gene lookup returns CDR1 MNHEY and CDR2 SVGEGT. V was cut by 6 bases and J by 4 bases, with 22 bases left in between. The CDR3 spans 17 residues. The CDR3 is CASSPPPYRTSKNIQYF. The CDR3 region has the DNA TGTGCCAGCAGCCCTCCCCCATACCGGACTTCGAAAAACATTCAGTACTTC.

This sequence joins TRBV18 and TRBJ1-6; 7 nucleotides line up with TRBD1. From germline, CDR1 is KGHSH and CDR2 LQKENI. Losses at the gene ends were 6 bases for V and 7 bases for J; bases not matched to a gene: 0. This CDR3 has 12 amino acids. In DNA, the CDR3 is TGTGCCAGCTCGGACAGGAATTCACCCCTCCACTTT. This gives the protein CASSDRNSPLHF.

This clonotype was recorded a few times. This sequence joins TRBV29-1 and TRBJ1-3; D is ambiguous. Germline V CDR1 and CDR2: SQVTM, ANQGSEA. The CDR3 has 14 amino acids. V was shortened by 7 bases and J by 1 base, with 14 bases between the two germline ends. CDR3 DNA sequence: TGCAGCGCTTACCGGGGAGAATCTGGAAACACCATATATTTT. This encodes CSAYRGESGNTIYF.